These 10 T cell receptor beta chains were all obtained from the same sample, sequenced in a study of cytomegalovirus exposure and HLA in healthy donors. The PCR used 60 Vbeta and 13 Jbeta primers. The protocol was immunoSEQ multiplex PCR, while the TCRdb copy is restricted to in-frame clones and leaves out a portion. Its clone listing holds approximately 80,000 clones. The sequenced sample was PBMCs. The receptors stem from a woman in her twenties or thirties in good health and CMV-seronegative.

The V call is TRBV29-1, the J call TRBJ2-3; TRBD1 might be the D (6 bases). There are 14 residues in the CDR3. The V and J ends lost 1 base and 4 bases respectively, with 12 bases between them. Germline V gives CDR1 SQVTM, CDR2 ANQGSEA. The CDR3 sequence is CSVEGIGGADTQYF. The CDR3 DNA reads as TGCAGCGTTGAAGGTATAGGGGGAGCAGATACGCAGTATTTT.

This sequence joins TRBV19 and TRBJ2-5; D gene unclear. The V gene lost 7 bases and the J gene lost 5 bases, with 14 bases spanning the gap. The CDR3 runs 13 residues. Per the germline V gene, CDR1 is LNHDA and CDR2 is SQIVND (reference sequence). CDR3 nucleotide sequence: TGTGCCAGTACCACCTCGGGTCTCGAGACCCAGTACTTC. Encoded protein: CASTTSGLETQYF.

The chain joins TRBV10-3 to TRBJ2-7, with 8 positions matching TRBD1. Germline CDR1 ENHRY, CDR2 SYGVKD. The CDR3 totals 14 residues. V shed 6 bases, J shed 1 base, and the junction held 5 bases outside the gene matches. CDR3 coding DNA: TGTGCCATCAGCGGGACAGGTGGATCCTACGAGCAGTACTTC. Its translation is CAISGTGGSYEQYF.

This chain uses TRBV4-1 with TRBJ1-2; 8 bases map to TRBD1. The trim removed 4 bases at V and 4 bases at J, leaving 11 bases unmatched. There are 16 residues in the CDR3. Germline-derived CDR1 and CDR2 are MGHRA and YSYEKL. The CDR3 is CASSPATWTGRYGYTF. The CDR3 DNA reads as TGCGCCAGCAGCCCCGCAACCTGGACAGGGCGCTATGGCTACACCTTC.

This rearrangement joins TRBV5-6 to TRBJ1-1, with 9 bases fitting TRBD1. The J segment lost 3 bases and the V segment lost 3 bases, leaving 6 bases of the junction unmatched. Germline V gene sequence: CDR1 SGHDT, CDR2 YYEEEE. The CDR3 spans 15 residues. The CDR3 DNA follows: TGTGCCAGCAGCTCGGAGACAGGGGGTGACACTGAAGCTTTCTTT. Translated: CASSSETGGDTEAFF.

As for this clone: This sample includes further DNA sequences coding for the same CDR3. J is TRBJ1-1 and V is TRBV20-1, with D perhaps matching TRBD1 (6 bases). Germline CDR1 is DFQATT and CDR2 is SNEGSKA (reference sequence). Trimming left V 6 bases short and J 5 bases short, with 10 bases between. This CDR3 is built from 11 residues. This CDR3 is CSAKGGTEAFF. In DNA form, the CDR3 reads TGCAGTGCCAAGGGGGGGACTGAAGCTTTCTTT.

The V gene is TRBV18, the J gene TRBJ2-7; 10 nucleotides agree with TRBD2. The germline CDR1 and CDR2 sequences are KGHSH and LQKENI. This CDR3 is built from 14 residues. The ends lost 5 bases at V and 4 bases at J; junction bases unmatched: 5. CDR3 sequence: CASSRTSGAYEQYF. The CDR3 DNA follows: TGTGCCAGCTCAAGGACTAGCGGCGCATACGAGCAGTACTTC. The variable domain in full, completed from reference TRBV18 and TRBJ2-7, reads NAGVMQNPRHLVRRRGQEARLRCSPMKGHSHVYWYRQLPEEGLKFMVYLQKENIIDESGMPKERFSAEFPKEGPSILRIQQVVRGDSAAYFCASSRTSGAYEQYFGPGTRLTVT.

The V gene is TRBV6-6, the J gene TRBJ2-7, with 7 bases aligning to TRBD2. With V trimmed by 8 bases and J by 1 base, 5 bases remained unmatched. CDR1 MNHNY and CDR2 SVGAGI come from the germline V gene (reference sequence). The length of the CDR3 is 13 residues. The DNA for the CDR3 is TGTGCCAGCGCGGCTAGCGGATCCTACGAGCAGTACTTC. Protein sequence: CASAASGSYEQYF.

The chain employs TRBV19 and TRBJ1-1; TRBD1 matches at 8 bases. Trimming at V came to 5 bases and at J to 4 bases, leaving 6 bases not matched to a gene. The CDR3 covers 14 residues. Germline V gene data show CDR1 as LNHDA and CDR2 as SQIVND (reference sequence). The CDR3 region is CASSSQGASTEAFF. CDR3 DNA: TGTGCCAGTAGTTCGCAGGGGGCGAGCACTGAAGCTTTCTTT.

The rearrangement joins TRBV7-9 to TRBJ2-7, with a weak D call TRBD2 (6 bases). Germline assignment: CDR1 SEHNR and CDR2 FQNEAQ (reference sequence). V lost 5 bases and J lost 5, with 10 bases in between. The CDR3 consists of 12 residues. CDR3 sequence (DNA): TGTGCCAGCAGCCAAGGAGGGAACGAGCAGTACTTC. Residues: CASSQGGNEQYF.